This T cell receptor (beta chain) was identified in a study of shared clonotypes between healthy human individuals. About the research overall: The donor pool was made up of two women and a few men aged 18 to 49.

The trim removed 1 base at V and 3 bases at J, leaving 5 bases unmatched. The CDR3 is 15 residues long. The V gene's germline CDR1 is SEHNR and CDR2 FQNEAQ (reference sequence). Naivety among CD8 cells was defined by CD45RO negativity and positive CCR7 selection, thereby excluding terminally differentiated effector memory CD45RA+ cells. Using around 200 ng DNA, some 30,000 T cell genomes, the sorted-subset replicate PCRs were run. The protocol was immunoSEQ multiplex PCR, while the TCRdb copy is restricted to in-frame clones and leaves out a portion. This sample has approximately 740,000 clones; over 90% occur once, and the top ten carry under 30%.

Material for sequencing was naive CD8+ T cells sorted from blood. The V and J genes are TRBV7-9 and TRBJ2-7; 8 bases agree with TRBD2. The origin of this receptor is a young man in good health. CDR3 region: CASSLGASGHYEQYF. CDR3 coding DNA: TGTGCCAGCAGCTTAGGTGCTAGCGGGCACTACGAGCAGTACTTC.